The T cell receptor beta chain described here comes from a study of blood T cells in healthy people across ages. Researchers report isolating at least 7 million PBMCs per sample. Next came a second PCR, run for about 7 to 12 cycles, which used a sample-barcoded 5' primer along with a J-beta primer mix. Tagging of each cDNA molecule was performed by a template-switch adaptor with 12 random nucleotides. TCRdb re-analysed the 5' RACE reads in MiXCR, keeping a single row per CDR3 protein. This sample yields roughly 790,000 distinct CDR3 sequences, of which more than 40% are seen a single time; 20% belongs to the top ten. Whole-study results and caveats: Estimated diversity across one million T cells was deemed an underestimate.

The CDR3 covers 15 residues. Trimming shortened V by 0 bases and J by 14 bases, and 19 bases separated the two germline ends. Germline assignment: CDR1 SGHDN and CDR2 FVKESK. About this clonotype itself: Its antigen remains unidentified.

The sequence was collected from a woman aged 55-75 years in good health. The chain couples TRBV14 to TRBJ1-4; D unresolved. The sample comprised blood. For the CDR3, the DNA is TGTGCCAGCAGCCAAGATGCGGGAGAAGCAGAGGGTCTGTTTTTT. Its protein product is CASSQDAGEAEGLFF.